This T cell receptor beta chain was recorded in a study of monozygotic twins with inflammatory bowel disease. The length of the CDR3 is 14 residues. CDR1 and CDR2 from the germline V gene are DFQATT and SNEGSKA (reference sequence). TCRalpha along with TCRbeta cDNA was subjected to two nested PCRs lasting roughly 17 and 9 cycles. TCRdb derives one entry per CDR3 protein from the 5' RACE reads, leaving out DNA. The sample table sets out about 210,000 distinct CDR3 sequences. The sequencing sample was made of blood. This rearrangement joins TRBV20-1 to TRBJ2-3; TCRdb returns TRBD2, unconfirmable since there is no DNA. The source of this sequence is a human donor with ulcerative colitis or Crohn's disease, or a healthy co-twin of an affected twin (not recorded which). The CDR3 loop reads CSASGGGNTDTQYF.